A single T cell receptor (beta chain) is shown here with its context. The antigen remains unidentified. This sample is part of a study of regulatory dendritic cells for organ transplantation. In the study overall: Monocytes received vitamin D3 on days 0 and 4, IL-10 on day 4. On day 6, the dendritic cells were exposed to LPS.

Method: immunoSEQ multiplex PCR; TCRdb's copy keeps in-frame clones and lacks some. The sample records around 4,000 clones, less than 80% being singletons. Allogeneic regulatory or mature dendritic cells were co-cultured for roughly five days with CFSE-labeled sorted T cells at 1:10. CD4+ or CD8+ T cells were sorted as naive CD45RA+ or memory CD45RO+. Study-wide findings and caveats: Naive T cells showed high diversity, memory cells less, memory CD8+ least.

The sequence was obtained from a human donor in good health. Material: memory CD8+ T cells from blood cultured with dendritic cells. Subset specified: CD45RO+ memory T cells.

The CDR3, as DNA: TGTGCCAGCAGTTTTGGGACAGGGCACACAGATACGCAGTATTTT. Translating gives CASSFGTGHTDTQYF. The chain combines TRBV28 with TRBJ2-3; 9 bases fit TRBD1. The CDR3 spans 15 residues. Per the germline V gene, CDR1 is MDHEN and CDR2 is SYDVKM. The V gene end was trimmed by 3 bases and the J gene end by 2 bases; junction bases not matched to a gene: 3.